Following are 20 T cell receptor beta chains from one sample sequenced in a study of T cells in women clearing cervical HPV infection. Generated by immunoSEQ multiplex PCR, the TCRdb table keeps only in-frame clones and is missing some. The sample has fewer than 25,000 clones. Source material: blood buffy coat. These receptors were collected from a woman aged 18 to 69 with a cervical HPV16 infection that either progressed to CIN3+ or cleared (not recorded which).

Concerning this clone: The read ends 3 residues early relative to the CDR3; the germline J gene fills the gap. This chain joins TRBV19 and TRBJ2-2, with 7 bases aligning to TRBD1. CDR1 is LNHDA and CDR2 is SQIVND in the germline V gene (reference sequence). The CDR3 has 15 amino acids. This chain's CDR3 is CASSIGWDSNPPLFF. Partial CDR3 DNA: TGTGCCAGTAGTATTGGTTGGGACAGTAATCCACCG.

Turning to this clone: The CDR3 end falls 3 residues outside the read, so it is completed with the germline J gene. The V call is TRBV5-1, the J call TRBJ1-4; 7 bases align to TRBD1. Per the germline V gene, CDR1 is SGHRS and CDR2 is YFSETQ. Trimming cost V 0 bases and J 2 bases; bases outside gene matches: 4. CDR3 length: 16 residues. The chain's CDR3 is CASSLGHRGTNEKLFF. CDR3 bases read: TGCGCCAGCAGCTTGGGCCACAGGGGCACTAATGAAAAA.

A note on this clone: The read finishes 3 residues shy of the CDR3 end, and the germline J gene is used to complete it. The genes are TRBV5-1 and TRBJ1-2; D gene unclear. Germline V lookup: CDR1 SGHRS, CDR2 YFSETQ. This CDR3 comprises 15 residues. The covered CDR3 bases are TGCGCCAGCAGCATGACTAGCGGGAGGTCAGATACC. Translating gives CASSMTSGRSDT. The whole CDR3 protein is CASSMTSGRSDTYTF.

About this clone: Read data end 3 residues before the CDR3 end; the end is taken from the germline J gene. The rearrangement joins TRBV5-4 to TRBJ1-5; unclear D gene. CDR3 length: 12 residues. V dropped 1 base and J dropped 5 bases, with 4 bases sitting between them. The germline V gene has CDR1 SGHNT and CDR2 YYREEE (reference sequence). The CDR3 bases that were read are TGTGCCAGCAGCTTGTTAGATCAGCCC. Encoded protein: CASSLLDQP. The CDR3 in full is CASSLLDQPQHF.

About this clone: The CDR3 end lies 3 residues beyond the end of the read and is filled in from the germline J gene. V and J are TRBV7-9 and TRBJ1-6; D perhaps matches TRBD1 (6 bases). V gave up 9 bases and J gave up 10 bases, with 16 bases separating them. This CDR3 is 13 amino acids long. Looked up from germline, CDR1 is SEHNR and CDR2 is FQNEAQ (reference sequence). Incomplete CDR3 DNA: TGTGCCAGTGATGGGGGCACCCGCTCACCC. Its protein product is CASDGGTRSP. The full CDR3 is CASDGGTRSPLHF. Looking up the rest from reference TRBV7-9 and TRBJ1-6 gives the full variable domain: DTGVSQNPRHKITKRGQNVTFRCDPISEHNRLYWYRQTLGQGPEFLTYFQNEAQLEKSRLLSDRFSAERPKGSFSTLEIQRTEQGDSAMYLCASDGGTRSPLHFGNGTRLTVT.

As for this clone: The read comes to an end 3 residues before the CDR3 does, leaving the germline J gene to fill in the end. J is TRBJ1-2 and V is TRBV19; the match to TRBD1 covers 7 bases. Germline-derived CDR1 and CDR2 are LNHDA and SQIVND (reference sequence). The CDR3 covers 14 residues. The CDR3 reads CASSHSGGSQGYTF. The DNA read from the CDR3 is TGTGCCAGTAGTCACTCAGGGGGATCTCAGGGC.

As regards this clone: The read comes to an end 3 residues before the CDR3 does, leaving the germline J gene to fill in the end. V and J are TRBV10-3 and TRBJ1-2; 9 bases are shared with TRBD1. The germline gives CDR1 ENHRY, CDR2 SYGVKD. The V gene end was trimmed by 10 bases and the J gene end by 7 bases; junction bases not matched to a gene: 10. The CDR3 is 13 residues long. The CDR3 bases that were read are TGTGCCACCCGTAAACAGGGGGCCGCTGGC. Translated, it gives CATRKQGAAG. The full-length CDR3 reads as CATRKQGAAGYTF.

Regarding this clone: Read sequence stops 3 residues before the CDR3 end, and the germline J gene provides the missing end. The chain joins TRBV30 to TRBJ2-5; 10 nucleotides match TRBD2. The CDR3 spans 19 residues. V gave up 3 bases and J gave up 1 base; unmatched junction bases: 17. The germline gives CDR1 GTSNPN, CDR2 SVGIG (reference sequence). CDR3 in amino acids: CAWSPQRWTSGSFQETQYF. The CDR3 DNA, read in part, is TGTGCCTGGAGCCCGCAACGGTGGACTAGCGGATCGTTCCAAGAGACC.

The sequenced part of the CDR3 DNA is TGCGCCAGCAGCTTGGGGACAGGGGAAAAA. Its protein product is CASSLGTGEK. The CDR3 as a whole reads CASSLGTGEKLFF. The chain joins TRBV5-1 to TRBJ1-4; 8 nucleotides align to TRBD1. The missing CDR3 end, 3 residues past where the read stops, is filled in from the germline J gene. Trimming at V came to 0 bases and at J to 8 bases, leaving 0 bases not matched to a gene. The CDR3 extends over 13 amino acids. The germline CDR1 and CDR2 sequences are SGHRS and YFSETQ.

Incomplete CDR3 DNA: TGTGCCAGCAGAGGACTAGCGGGGGGGGATACG. This translates into CASRGLAGGDT. The CDR3 in its entirety is CASRGLAGGDTQYF. This chain uses TRBV12-3 or TRBV12-4 with TRBJ2-3, with 15 nucleotides matching TRBD2. Sequencing ends 3 residues short of the CDR3 end; the germline J gene provides the rest. With V trimmed by 6 bases and J by 6 bases, 1 base remained unmatched. The CDR3 runs to 14 residues.

On this clone: Relative to the germline gene, one junction end is altered; a read error may explain this. The read terminates 3 residues before the CDR3 end, so the remaining end is supplied by the germline J gene. The J gene is TRBJ2-3, the V gene TRBV19, with TRBD1 matching 12 bases. The CDR3 extends over 15 amino acids. Germline V lookup: CDR1 LNHDA, CDR2 SQIVND (reference sequence). CDR3 residues: CASSGTGGAAETQYF. CDR3 bases read: TGTGCCAGTAGCGGGACAGGGGGCGCGGCAGAGACG.

With respect to this clone: The read terminates 3 residues before the CDR3 end, so the remaining end is supplied by the germline J gene. The chain uses TRBV6-1 and TRBJ2-5; a weak D match, TRBD1 (5 bases). This CDR3 comprises 15 residues. The germline CDR1 and CDR2 sequences are MNHNS and SASEGT. The V and J ends lost 1 base and 2 bases respectively, with 11 bases between them. The CDR3 sequence is CASSEGAGIQETQYF. The CDR3 bases that were read are TGTGCCAGCAGTGAAGGGGCAGGGATACAAGAGACC.

Turning to this clone: Read sequence stops 3 residues before the CDR3 end, and the germline J gene provides the missing end. The chain employs TRBV4-1 and TRBJ2-7; 8 bases are a match to TRBD2. The ends lost 4 bases at V and 2 bases at J; junction bases unmatched: 7. Germline V CDR1 and CDR2: MGHRA, YSYEKL. This CDR3 is 15 amino acids long. CDR3 bases read: TGCGCCAGCAGCCTTAGCGGGGCCCTCCCCTACGAG. Its protein is CASSLSGALPYE. The full CDR3 reads CASSLSGALPYEQYF.

Comment on this clone: The DNA ends 3 residues before the CDR3 does, and the rest of the CDR3 is filled in from the germline J gene. The genes are TRBV7-2 and TRBJ1-3; no clear D. Trimming stripped 4 bases from V and 4 bases from J, with 5 bases between. Germline V gene sequence: CDR1 SGHTA, CDR2 FQGNSA. The CDR3 has 12 residues. The sequenced CDR3 bases are TGTGCCAGCAGCTCACAAGGAAACACC. It specifies CASSSQGNT. The full CDR3 protein is CASSSQGNTIYF.

Remarks on this clone: The read ends 3 residues early relative to the CDR3; the germline J gene fills the gap. The chain combines TRBV20-1 with TRBJ1-5, with 8 bases aligning to TRBD1. Unmatched junction bases numbered 13, after V lost 0 bases and J lost 3 bases. Germline CDR1 reads DFQATT; CDR2 reads SNEGSKA (reference sequence). The CDR3 spans 18 residues. The covered CDR3 bases are TGCAGTGCTAGAGAATTGGTTACCGGGACAGGCCCCAATCAGCCC. Translated, it gives CSARELVTGTGPNQP. The complete CDR3 sequence is CSARELVTGTGPNQPQHF.

Concerning this clone itself: The read ends 3 residues shy of where the CDR3 ends; the end is completed using the germline J gene. The chain carries TRBV29-1 and TRBJ2-7; D is ambiguous. Trimming shortened V by 3 bases and J by 3 bases, and 12 bases separated the two germline ends. Germline V CDR1 and CDR2: SQVTM, ANQGSEA. The CDR3 runs 13 residues. The CDR3 region is CSVDLTENYEQYF. The sequenced part of the CDR3 DNA is TGCAGCGTTGACCTCACAGAGAACTACGAG.

Concerning this clone: Read coverage stops 3 residues before the CDR3 terminus; the germline J gene supplies the remainder. The chain uses TRBV10-3 and TRBJ2-5; no clear D gene. The CDR3 sequence is 13 residues long. Per the germline V gene, CDR1 is ENHRY and CDR2 is SYGVKD. V dropped 8 bases and J dropped 5 bases, with 15 bases sitting between them. CDR3 loop: CAISAETGETQYF. The sequenced CDR3 bases are TGTGCCATCTCCGCGGAAACTGGGGAGACC.

Comment on this clone: The read falls 3 residues short of the CDR3 end, and the missing part is taken from the germline J gene. The chain has TRBV6-2 or TRBV6-3 and TRBJ2-5, with 10 bases lining up with TRBD2. The V segment lost 2 bases and the J segment 4 bases; nucleotides outside the gene matches: 7. This CDR3 contains 16 residues. Germline CDR1 is MNHEY and CDR2 is SVGEGT. CDR3 sequence: CASSYGPSGGGETQYF. Incomplete CDR3 DNA: TGTGCCAGCAGTTACGGACCTAGCGGGGGTGGAGAGACC.

A word on this clone: Read sequence stops 3 residues before the CDR3 end, and the germline J gene provides the missing end. The chain has TRBV5-6 and TRBJ1-2, with D maybe TRBD1 (6 bases). This CDR3 spans 15 amino acids. Germline V gene sequence: CDR1 SGHDT, CDR2 YYEEEE. The CDR3 sequence: CASSLVQGSLDGYTF. Partial CDR3 DNA: TGTGCCAGCAGCTTGGTCCAGGGGAGTTTGGACGGC.

As concerns this clone: From the germline J gene comes the end of the CDR3, since the read stops 3 residues before it. The rearrangement joins TRBV7-2 to TRBJ1-4; D perhaps matches TRBD1 (5 bases). V dropped 5 bases and J dropped 8 bases, with 12 bases sitting between them. Germline-derived CDR1 and CDR2 are SGHTA and FQGNSA. CDR3 length: 13 amino acids. Incomplete CDR3 DNA: TGTGCCAGCAGCCTGGGGGGGAGCGAAAAA. Protein product: CASSLGGSEK. The full CDR3 protein reads CASSLGGSEKLFF.